This T cell receptor beta chain was obtained from a study of regulatory dendritic cells for organ transplantation. Concerning this clone itself: Its antigen is not known.

Study-wide findings and caveats: Memory CD8+ clonal expansion seemed more limited with regulatory than mature dendritic cells.

Allogeneic regulatory or mature dendritic cells were co-cultured for approximately 5 days with CFSE-labeled sorted T cells at 1:10. Assay: immunoSEQ multiplex PCR; the TCRdb copy retains only in-frame clones and omits some. The sample lists some 10,000 clones, about three fifths occurring once. Germline V gene data show CDR1 as LNHDA and CDR2 as SQIVND (reference sequence). V lost 5 bases, J lost 2 bases, and 15 bases lay in between. The CDR3 sequence is 15 residues long. Sequencing was carried out using naive CD4+ T cells from blood cultured with dendritic cells. The subset: CD45RA+ naive T cells. The clonotype was recovered from a human donor in good health. This rearrangement joins TRBV19 to TRBJ1-1, with D perhaps matching TRBD1 (6 bases). CDR3 DNA: TGTGCCAGTAGTCTTATTCAGACAGGCAACACTGAAGCTTTCTTT. It specifies CASSLIQTGNTEAFF.